This T cell receptor beta chain came from a study of blood T cells in healthy people across ages. Overall study results and limits: Using unsorted PBMCs precluded a conclusive naive versus antigen-experienced comparison. Donor CMV status was unknown, possibly confounding expanded clonotype changes.

This clonotype showed up just a few times. Its antigen is currently unknown. Germline V lookup: CDR1 SGHRS, CDR2 YFSETQ. The CDR3 consists of 15 residues. V dropped 3 bases and J dropped 2; count of bases not matched to a gene: 7. Using a J-beta primer mix together with a sample-barcoded 5' primer, a second PCR was run for roughly 6 to 12 cycles. TCRdb re-called the 5' RACE reads through MiXCR, storing one row per CDR3 protein. The table lists 650,000 to 800,000 distinct CDR3 sequences, about 42% of them singletons, with nearly 20% in the top ten. The gene calls are TRBV5-1 and TRBJ2-5, with TRBD2 matching 7 bases. Sample: blood. The receptor's source is a man between 60 and 70 years old in good health. The CDR3 is CASSSAGSQQETQYF. CDR3 coding DNA: TGCGCCAGCAGCTCAGCGGGGAGCCAACAAGAGACCCAGTACTTC.